The T cell receptor (beta chain) under discussion was sequenced for a study of Ad26.COV2.S vaccination and SARS-CoV-2 variants. Study background: Intramuscularly, Ad26.COV2.S was given either once or twice, 56 days apart. Study observations and caveats: Researchers cautioned that TCR breadth and depth analyses may have underestimated total T cell responses.

The treatment was: 19 received Ad26.COV2.S at low or high dose, single or two shots; several received placebo; per-sample allocation not given. Sample collection was performed on day 63 after the first vaccine or placebo injection. SARS-CoV-2 spike from the Wuhan strain was encoded by the vaccine, an Ad26 vector. V was cut by 3 bases and J by 2 bases, with 11 bases left in between. CDR1 is SNHLY, CDR2 FYNNEI, per germline. The CDR3 runs 15 residues. Comment on this clone: Antigen unknown.

TCRdb's copy holds only in-frame clones and misses some; the assay was immunoSEQ multiplex PCR. The table has around 320,000 clones, about 85% seen once; the top ten hold about 2.1%. This sequence joins TRBV2 and TRBJ1-5; D not certain. Here the sequenced sample was peripheral blood, taken in a trial of Ad26.COV2.S vaccine versus placebo. The sequence derives from a person aged 18-65 years who received the Ad26.COV2.S COVID-19 vaccine or a placebo. For the CDR3, the DNA is TGTGCCAGCAGTGATAGGGCTAATCGCAATCAGCCCCAGCATTTT. Amino acids: CASSDRANRNQPQHF.